The subject of this entry is one T cell receptor beta chain. PCR was performed using 60 Vbeta and 13 Jbeta primers. Produced via immunoSEQ multiplex PCR; TCRdb's table is partial and in-frame only. The data show about 190,000 clones, approximately 77% seen once. The record originates from a study of cytomegalovirus exposure and HLA in healthy donors. Sequenced sample: PBMCs. This TCR was recovered from a man aged 40-49 years in good health and CMV-seropositive.

This chain's CDR3 is CASSLSSGGPLNEQFF. The CDR3, as DNA: TGTGCCAGCAGCTTGTCTAGCGGGGGCCCGTTGAATGAGCAGTTCTTC. The chain couples TRBV7-3 to TRBJ2-1; 10 positions match TRBD2. V gave up 3 bases and J gave up 7 bases; unmatched junction bases: 9. The germline CDR1 and CDR2 sequences are SGHTA and FQGTGA. CDR3 length: 16 amino acids.